Only a few counts were recorded for the clone carrying this T cell receptor beta chain. Its antigen remains unidentified. The data belong to a study of response to subunit inactivated influenza vaccine. TCRdb passed the RT-PCR reads through MiXCR, listing each CDR3 protein once. The sample contains some 640,000 distinct CDR3 sequences, approximately 15% of which appear only once. Study-wide results and limits: T cells newly recruited by each seasonal influenza vaccination are few, the authors suggested.

The clonotype comes from a man in his fifties who received an inactivated influenza vaccine. Sequencing used PBMCs from blood, obtained roughly 2 weeks before vaccination.

In DNA form, the CDR3 reads TGTGCCAGCAGGGAGGGGAGAAGTTCACCCCTCCACTTT. Protein: CASREGRSSPLHF. The chain recombines TRBV7-8 with TRBJ1-6, with D tentatively TRBD1 (5 bases). The V and J ends lost 6 bases and 9 bases respectively, with 12 bases between them. The V gene's germline CDR1 is SGHVS and CDR2 FQNEAQ. This CDR3 is built from 13 residues.